These T cell receptor beta chains were read from a single sample in a study of response to subunit inactivated influenza vaccine. TCRdb independently ran MiXCR on the RT-PCR reads; one entry per CDR3 protein. The sample consists of fewer than 350,000 distinct CDR3 sequences, 21% of them appearing once. The sample in question was PBMCs from blood, obtained about 20 months after vaccination. Every receptor here comes from a man aged 50 to 75 who received an inactivated influenza vaccine. The CDR3 runs from the conserved cysteine through the conserved F or W. A D gene is named only where the DNA matches it firmly. Clone size appears in some rows only: once, few, many, or a class for an expanded clone.

J gene,CDR3 length,D gene,V gene,clone size,CDR3 protein,CDR3 DNA
TRBJ1-5,15,TRBD1,TRBV12-3/TRBV12-4,.,CASSLWTGGAQPQHF,TGTGCCAGCAGTCTTTGGACAGGGGGTGCCCAGCCCCAGCATTTT
TRBJ1-4,15,.,TRBV6-5,few,CASSYMGGIGEKLFF,TGTGCCAGCAGTTACATGGGGGGCATCGGTGAAAAACTGTTTTTT
TRBJ2-5,13,TRBD2,TRBV6-6,.,CASKTSGPETQYF,TGTGCCAGCAAAACTAGCGGTCCAGAGACCCAGTACTTC
TRBJ2-3,17,TRBD2,TRBV19,.,CASRPGLAGAPHDTQYF,TGTGCCAGTAGGCCGGGACTAGCGGGGGCCCCCCATGATACGCAGTATTTT
TRBJ2-7,15,.,TRBV5-1,few,CASRSSGISSYEQYF,TGCGCCAGCAGATCCAGCGGTATTTCTAGCTACGAGCAGTACTTC
TRBJ1-1,16,TRBD1,TRBV20-1,few,CSASFGQGSLASEAFF,TGCAGTGCTAGTTTCGGACAGGGTTCCCTCGCCTCGGAAGCTTTCTTT
TRBJ1-2,14,TRBD1,TRBV10-3,few,CAISVGQGAEGYTF,TGTGCCATCAGTGTAGGACAGGGGGCTGAGGGCTACACCTTC
TRBJ1-1,11,.,TRBV5-1,few,CASSSGGEAFF,TGCGCCAGCAGCTCGGGAGGTGAAGCTTTCTTT
TRBJ2-1,14,TRBD1,TRBV5-8,few,CASSRQGFYNEQFF,TGTGCCAGCAGCCGACAGGGCTTTTACAATGAGCAGTTCTTC
TRBJ2-5,19,.,TRBV15,few,CATSRDGPGGMRYQETQYF,TGTGCCACCAGCAGAGACGGCCCGGGGGGCATGCGGTACCAAGAGACCCAGTACTTC
TRBJ2-1,12,.,TRBV20-1,.,CSATPMRNEQFF,TGCAGTGCAACCCCTATGCGCAATGAGCAGTTCTTC
TRBJ2-7,14,TRBD1,TRBV20-1,.,CSAPGTGGSYEQYF,TGCAGTGCACCCGGGACAGGGGGCTCCTACGAGCAGTACTTC
TRBJ2-3,16,TRBD2,TRBV12-3/TRBV12-4,.,CASSLQAGGRWRTQYF,TGTGCCAGCAGTTTACAAGCGGGGGGGCGATGGCGTACGCAGTATTTT
TRBJ1-1,17,TRBD1,TRBV6-5,few,CASSYRLYRGMNTEAFF,TGTGCCAGCAGTTACCGTTTGTACAGGGGGATGAACACTGAAGCTTTCTTT
TRBJ1-1,13,.,TRBV12-3/TRBV12-4,many,CASTSGRYTEAFF,TGTGCCAGCACTTCGGGACGGTACACTGAAGCTTTCTTT
TRBJ2-7,16,.,TRBV12-2,few,CASRHSNGRGIYEQYF,TGTGCAAGTCGCCACTCGAATGGGCGGGGGATCTACGAGCAGTACTTC
TRBJ2-3,16,TRBD2,TRBV6-5,.,CASSWLAGVGTDTQYF,TGTGCCAGCAGTTGGCTAGCGGGGGTGGGCACAGATACGCAGTATTTT
TRBJ1-1,12,.,TRBV7-9,.,CASGEVRTEAFF,TGTGCCAGCGGGGAGGTCCGGACTGAAGCTTTCTTT
TRBJ2-2,17,.,TRBV6-2/TRBV6-3,few,CASSYVSPGWNTGELFF,TGTGCCAGCAGTTACGTTTCGCCAGGCTGGAACACCGGGGAGCTGTTTTTT
TRBJ1-2,13,.,TRBV19,.,CASRREGNYGYTF,TGTGCCAGCCGGAGGGAGGGCAACTATGGCTACACCTTC
TRBJ1-1,14,.,TRBV4-3,.,CASSQDAVYTEAFF,TGCGCCAGCAGCCAAGATGCAGTATACACTGAAGCTTTCTTT
TRBJ2-6,15,.,TRBV29-1,.,CSVVTAISGANVLTF,TGCAGCGTTGTGACGGCCATTTCTGGGGCCAACGTCCTGACTTTC
TRBJ2-2,17,.,TRBV12-3/TRBV12-4,.,CASSLSVGFGNTGELFF,TGTGCCAGCAGTTTGTCTGTGGGGTTCGGGAACACCGGGGAGCTGTTTTTT
TRBJ1-6,15,.,TRBV20-1,.,CSASSGTSINSPLHF,TGCAGTGCTAGCTCCGGGACATCTATAAATTCACCCCTCCACTTT
TRBJ1-1,13,.,TRBV9,few,CASSPRGNGEAFF,TGTGCCAGCAGCCCCCGGGGGAACGGTGAAGCTTTCTTT
TRBJ2-3,13,TRBD1,TRBV29-1,.,CSARQGVADTQYF,TGCAGCGCCCGACAGGGAGTTGCAGATACGCAGTATTTT
TRBJ1-1,12,.,TRBV6-6,few,CASKQASGQAFF,TGTGCCAGCAAACAAGCTTCGGGGCAAGCTTTCTTT
TRBJ1-3,15,TRBD1,TRBV18,few,CASSPRTGAGNTIYF,TGTGCCAGCTCACCGCGGACAGGCGCCGGAAACACCATATATTTT
TRBJ2-1,15,TRBD2,TRBV2,few,CASSDLAETGNEQFF,TGTGCCAGCAGTGACCTAGCGGAGACGGGCAATGAGCAGTTCTTC